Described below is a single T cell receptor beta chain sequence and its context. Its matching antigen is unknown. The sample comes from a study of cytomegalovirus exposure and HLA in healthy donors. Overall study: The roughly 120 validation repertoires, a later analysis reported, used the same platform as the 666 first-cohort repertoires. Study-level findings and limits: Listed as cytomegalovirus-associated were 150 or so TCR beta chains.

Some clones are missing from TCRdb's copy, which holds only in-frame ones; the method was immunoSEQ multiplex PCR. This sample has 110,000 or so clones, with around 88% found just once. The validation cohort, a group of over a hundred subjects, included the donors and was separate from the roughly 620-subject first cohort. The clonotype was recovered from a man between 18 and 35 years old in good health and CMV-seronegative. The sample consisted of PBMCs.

As DNA, the CDR3 is TGCGCCAGCAGCCCGGATATCGTGACAGCAGATACGCAGTATTTT. This encodes CASSPDIVTADTQYF. The gene calls are TRBV4-3 and TRBJ2-3; tentatively, D is TRBD1 (5 bases). Trimming took off 4 bases at V and 4 bases at J, with 15 bases between the two ends. Germline V gene lookup returns CDR1 LGHNA and CDR2 YSLEER. The CDR3 spans 15 residues.